Described below is a single T cell receptor (beta chain) sequence and its context. The data derive from a study of Ad26.COV2.S vaccination and SARS-CoV-2 variants. Study as a whole: The donor was enrolled in the Ad26.COV2.S arm of the COV1001 trial.

The germline gives CDR1 GTSNPN, CDR2 SVGIG (reference sequence). V was trimmed by 5 bases and J by 7 bases, leaving 18 bases between them. This CDR3 has 15 residues. The data were produced by immunoSEQ multiplex PCR, yet TCRdb's version contains in-frame clones alone and is incomplete. Of 250,000 or so clones in the sample, around nine tenths were seen once. The sample's treatment: 15 to 20 received Ad26.COV2.S at low or high dose, single or two shots; about 5 received placebo; per-sample allocation not given. Day 63 after the first injection of vaccine or placebo was the sampling time. The sequence derives from a person aged 18-60 years who received the Ad26.COV2.S COVID-19 vaccine or a placebo. The source was peripheral blood, collected in a trial of Ad26.COV2.S vaccine versus placebo. The J gene is TRBJ1-6, the V gene TRBV30; D gene ambiguous. CDR3: CAWANGQVWNSPLHF. CDR3 bases: TGTGCCTGGGCAAACGGGCAGGTATGGAATTCACCCCTCCACTTT.